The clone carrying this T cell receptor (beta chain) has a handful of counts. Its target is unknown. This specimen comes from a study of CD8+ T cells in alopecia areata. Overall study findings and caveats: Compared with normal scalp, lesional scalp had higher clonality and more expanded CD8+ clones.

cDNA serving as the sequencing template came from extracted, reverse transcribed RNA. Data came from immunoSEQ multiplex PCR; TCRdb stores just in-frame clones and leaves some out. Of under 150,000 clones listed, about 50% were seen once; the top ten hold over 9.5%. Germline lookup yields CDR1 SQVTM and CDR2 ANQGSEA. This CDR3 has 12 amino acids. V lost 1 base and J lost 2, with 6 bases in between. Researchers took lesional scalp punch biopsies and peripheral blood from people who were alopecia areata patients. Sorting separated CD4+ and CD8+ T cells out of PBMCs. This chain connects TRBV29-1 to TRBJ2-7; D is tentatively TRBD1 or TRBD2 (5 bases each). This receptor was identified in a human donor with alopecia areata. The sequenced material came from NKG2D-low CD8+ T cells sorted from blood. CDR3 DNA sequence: TGCAGCGTTGAAGGGGGACCCTACGAGCAGTACTTC. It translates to CSVEGGPYEQYF.